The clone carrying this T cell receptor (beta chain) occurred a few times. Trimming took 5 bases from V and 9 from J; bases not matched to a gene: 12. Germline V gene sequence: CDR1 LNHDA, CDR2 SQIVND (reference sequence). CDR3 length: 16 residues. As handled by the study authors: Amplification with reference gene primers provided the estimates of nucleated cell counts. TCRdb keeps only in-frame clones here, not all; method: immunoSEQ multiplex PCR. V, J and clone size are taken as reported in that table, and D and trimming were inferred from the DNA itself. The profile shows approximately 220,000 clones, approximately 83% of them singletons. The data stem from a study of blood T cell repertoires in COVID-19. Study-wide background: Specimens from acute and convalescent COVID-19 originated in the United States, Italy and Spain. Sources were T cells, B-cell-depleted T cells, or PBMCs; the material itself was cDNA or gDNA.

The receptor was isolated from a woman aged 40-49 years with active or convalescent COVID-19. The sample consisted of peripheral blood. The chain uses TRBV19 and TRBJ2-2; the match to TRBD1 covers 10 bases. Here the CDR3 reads CASSAGGDRGAWELFF. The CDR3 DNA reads TGTGCCAGTAGTGCAGGGGGGGACAGGGGTGCCTGGGAGCTGTTTTTT.